The subject of this entry is one T cell receptor beta chain. The antigen it binds to is not known. No base quality information exists; no much larger clone differs at one position. These data belong to a study of blood T cell repertoires in COVID-19 (dated by TCRdb to 2019 to 2021). Study-wide context: Collaborator samples came from the United States, Italy and Spain and covered acute and convalescent phases of COVID-19. The material from the prospective study consisted of cDNA or gDNA derived from T cells, B-cell-depleted T cells, or PBMCs. Subjects who had been exposed to COVID-19, were actively infected with it, or had recovered from it provided the deeply sampled blood TCRbeta repertoires that made up the dataset. The repertoires were made available in a free public database intended to serve as a resource for research on the immune response to SARS-CoV-2. The samples were drawn from the first 160 participants of the ongoing ImmuneRACE study and from 1,200 or so subjects provided by 6 global collaborators. Nearly every sample came with metadata listing a de-identified subject ID, COVID-19 status, age in years and sex. Where available, HLA class I and class II types were taken from metadata supplied by the sample provider and were not determined by assay-based typing. Broad study findings and their caveats: Clinical and demographic metadata were provided uncurated, with the amount varying by source and participant.

Whole blood was collected in K2EDTA tubes by collaborating institutions according to the institutions' own protocols. For TCRbeta analysis, collaborator samples were shipped as frozen whole blood, as isolated PBMCs, or as DNA extracted from either sample type. TCRbeta CDR3 regions were amplified from genomic DNA using the immunoSEQ Assay, a bias-controlled multiplex PCR. The published analysis was carried out like this. Within the assay, amplification of reference gene primers was used to estimate how many nucleated cells each sample contained. Sequence reads were collapsed and filtered to measure the absolute abundance of every unique TCRbeta CDR3 rearrangement. Productive Simpson clonality was computed per sample as the square root of Simpson's diversity index over productive rearrangements. TCRdb limited this immuneACCESS table to in-frame rearrangements with V and J called. A share of clones is missing; checked studies link under half to unresolved V genes, and the rest is unexplained. The V and J calls and clone size were taken over from that table, and D and trimming were inferred from the DNA. This sample lists about 130,000 clones; about four fifths were detected once. The ten largest clonotypes hold more than 35% of the sample.

Material for sequencing was peripheral blood. The sequence derives from a man in his forties or fifties with active or convalescent COVID-19.

The DNA sequence is given as TGTGCCAGCAGTGAATCGGGGGGCAGCTCCTACGAGCAGTACTTC. This yields the protein CASSESGGSSYEQYF. The sequence links TRBV6-1 to TRBJ2-7; a weak D assignment points to TRBD2 (7 bases agree). Reading from cysteine to phenylalanine, the CDR3 counts 15 amino acids. Solely the CDR3 DNA is kept, with 45 bases framed from the first base. CDR1 and CDR2 are read off the germline V gene as MNHNS and SASEGT. The germline ends are 11 bases apart after V is trimmed by 2 bases and J by 0 bases.